These 23 T cell receptor beta chains were sequenced from one sample in a study of T cells in localized non-small cell lung cancer. The protocol was immunoSEQ multiplex PCR, while the TCRdb copy is restricted to in-frame clones and leaves out a portion. Of about 12,000 clones detected, around 83% appear once; the ten largest clones hold 15% to 20%. Here the sequenced sample was peripheral blood, taken before any cancer treatment. The source is a male donor at least 60 years old with stage I lung adenocarcinoma.

V usage is TRBV2 and J usage is TRBJ1-5; D might be TRBD1 (5 bases). Between the trimmed V and J ends, which lost 6 bases and 4 bases, there was a span of 13 bases. Germline CDR1 is SNHLY and CDR2 is FYNNEI. The CDR3 contains 14 residues. CDR3 sequence: CASRGGSLNQPQHF. CDR3 coding DNA: TGTGCCAGCAGGGGGGGGTCCTTGAATCAGCCCCAGCATTTT.

This rearrangement joins TRBV20-1 to TRBJ1-1, with 12 bases aligning to TRBD1. CDR1 is DFQATT and CDR2 is SNEGSKA in the germline V gene (reference sequence). V was pared by 5 bases and J by 12 bases, with 4 bases of the junction left unmatched. The CDR3 consists of 11 residues. The CDR3 sequence: CSAPRDRGPFF. CDR3 nucleotide sequence: TGCAGTGCTCCTCGGGACAGGGGGCCTTTCTTT.

The V and J genes are TRBV7-9 and TRBJ1-6, with D perhaps TRBD1 (5 bases). V lost 6 bases and J 9 bases, leaving 21 bases between the germline ends. Germline V gene data show CDR1 as SEHNR and CDR2 as FQNEAQ (reference sequence). This CDR3 comprises 16 residues. Written as DNA, the CDR3 is TGTGCCAGCAGTCGCCTTCAGGGTAACGGGTTTTCACCCCTCCACTTT. Protein sequence: CASSRLQGNGFSPLHF.

The CDR3 DNA sequence: TGTGCCAGCAGCCCATGGACAGGGGGCTCCTACAATGAGCAGTTCTTC. It translates to CASSPWTGGSYNEQFF. This sequence joins TRBV9 and TRBJ2-1; 10 positions match TRBD1. Trimming at V came to 4 bases and at J to 0 bases, leaving 4 bases not matched to a gene. This CDR3 is 16 amino acids long. Germline CDR1 and CDR2: SGDLS and YYNGEE.

The CDR3 coding sequence is TGTGCCATCAGTGAGAGCGGAGGGATTTACAATGAGCAGTTCTTC. Translating gives CAISESGGIYNEQFF. V is TRBV10-3 and J is TRBJ2-1, with D possibly matching TRBD2 (6 bases). V was cut by 2 bases and J by 4 bases, with 12 bases left in between. Germline V gene data show CDR1 as ENHRY and CDR2 as SYGVKD. The CDR3 is 15 amino acids.

This clone has only one observation. This chain joins TRBV7-3 and TRBJ2-7, with TRBD2 identical over 10 bases. V was clipped by 2 bases and J by 5 bases; unmatched bases: 6. Germline CDR1 reads SGHTA; CDR2 reads FQGTGA. The CDR3 extends over 15 amino acids. The CDR3 protein is CASSLLAGAWNEQYF. CDR3 DNA sequence: TGTGCCAGCAGCTTACTAGCGGGAGCTTGGAACGAGCAGTACTTC.

The rearrangement links TRBV18 to TRBJ2-7; tentative D call: TRBD1 (6 bases). With 8 bases removed from V and 7 bases from J, the gap between germline ends came to 15 bases. The CDR3 is 12 residues long. Germline values: CDR1 KGHSH, CDR2 LQKENI. The CDR3 DNA follows: TGTGCCAGCCAGGACAGTGCGAGAGAGCAGTACTTC. It is translated as CASQDSAREQYF.

This sequence joins TRBV7-9 and TRBJ2-4, with 7 bases identical to TRBD1. Per germline, CDR1 SEHNR and CDR2 FQNEAQ (reference sequence). V was pared by 4 bases and J by 7 bases, with 13 bases of the junction left unmatched. The CDR3 spans 16 residues. The CDR3 region is CASSSALDRVLNIQYF. The CDR3 DNA sequence: TGTGCCAGCAGCTCGGCCCTCGACAGGGTCTTGAACATTCAGTACTTC.

The chain couples TRBV7-9 to TRBJ1-1, with a tentative D call TRBD1 (5 bases). Trimming stripped 4 bases from V and 2 bases from J, with 11 bases between. The CDR3 runs to 14 residues. CDR1 and CDR2 from the germline V gene are SEHNR and FQNEAQ (reference sequence). In DNA form, the CDR3 reads TGTGCCAGCAGCTCATTACAGGAAAACACTGAAGCTTTCTTT. It translates to CASSSLQENTEAFF.

This clone was recorded only once. The chain couples TRBV7-3 to TRBJ2-5; D gene ambiguous. Germline CDR1 reads SGHTA; CDR2 reads FQGTGA. The CDR3 totals 13 residues. V lost 0 bases and J 3 bases, leaving 5 bases between the germline ends. In nucleotides, the CDR3 is TGTGCCAGCAGCTTAACCGCGGAAGAGACCCAGTACTTC. As protein: CASSLTAEETQYF.

The chain carries TRBV10-3 and TRBJ1-1; 7 bases are a match to TRBD1. Germline V gene data show CDR1 as ENHRY and CDR2 as SYGVKD. This CDR3 has 14 amino acids. CDR3 in DNA: TGTGCGATAAGAGGAAGGGGGCCGGGGACTGAAGCTTTCTTT. It codes for CAIRGRGPGTEAFF.

The rearrangement links TRBV19 to TRBJ1-1; TRBD1 might be the D (6 bases). Between the trimmed V and J ends, which lost 7 bases and 0 bases, there was a span of 24 bases. The CDR3 is 18 amino acids. The V gene's germline CDR1 is LNHDA and CDR2 SQIVND (reference sequence). For the CDR3, the DNA is TGTGCCAGTACCCCCCCGGCGGGCAGGGGCGTAATGAACACTGAAGCTTTCTTT. Protein sequence: CASTPPAGRGVMNTEAFF. Using reference TRBV19 and TRBJ1-1 for the parts outside the CDR3, the full variable domain is DGGITQSPKYLFRKEGQNVTLSCEQNLNHDAMYWYRQDPGQGLRLIYYSQIVNDFQKGDIAEGYSVSREKKESFPLTVTSAQKNPTAFYLCASTPPAGRGVMNTEAFFGQGTRLTVV.

The CDR3 sequence is CASSIPGLDYNEQFF. CDR3 DNA sequence: TGTGCCAGTAGTATTCCGGGTTTGGACTACAATGAGCAGTTCTTC. This chain uses TRBV19 with TRBJ2-1; D remains unclear. The CDR3 sequence is 15 residues long. V lost 3 bases to trimming and J lost 3 bases, with 12 bases between them. Germline-derived CDR1 and CDR2 are LNHDA and SQIVND (reference sequence).

The chain combines TRBV6-5 with TRBJ2-1; a weak D match, TRBD1 (6 bases). From germline, CDR1 is MNHEY and CDR2 SVGAGI. The CDR3 totals 15 residues. The V end lost 2 bases, the J end lost 1 base, and 9 bases lay between the germline ends. For the CDR3, the DNA is TGTGCCAGCAGTTACCCAAGGGGGTCCTACAATGAGCAGTTCTTC. This translates into CASSYPRGSYNEQFF.

The chain combines TRBV28 with TRBJ2-1; TRBD2 is a possible D gene (6 bases). The CDR3 is made up of 14 amino acids. The germline CDR1 and CDR2 sequences are MDHEN and SYDVKM. The V end lost 3 bases, the J end lost 8 bases, and 14 bases lay between the germline ends. CDR3 bases: TGTGCCAGCAGTTTGGGTGGGACTCACCATGAGCAGTTCTTC. Its translation: CASSLGGTHHEQFF. Variable domain in full (rest from reference TRBV28 and TRBJ2-1): DVKVTQSSRYLVKRTGEKVFLECVQDMDHENMFWYRQDPGLGLRLIYFSYDVKMKEKGDIPEGYSVSREKKERFSLILESASTNQTSMYLCASSLGGTHHEQFFGPGTRLTVL.

The chain employs TRBV19 and TRBJ2-2; D is uncertain. The CDR3 contains 14 residues. Looked up from germline, CDR1 is LNHDA and CDR2 is SQIVND (reference sequence). The V end lost 4 bases, the J end lost 0 bases, and 6 bases lay between the germline ends. CDR3: CASSRRSNTGELFF. DNA of the CDR3: TGTGCCAGTAGTAGACGGTCGAACACCGGGGAGCTGTTTTTT.

This clone is a singleton in its sample. The chain links TRBV28 to TRBJ2-7; TRBD2 matches at 9 bases. V gave up 1 base and J gave up 6 bases; unmatched junction bases: 7. Germline assignment: CDR1 MDHEN and CDR2 SYDVKM. This CDR3 spans 15 amino acids. Here the CDR3 reads CASSLLFSGSGEQYF. The CDR3 DNA is TGTGCCAGCAGTTTATTATTTAGCGGGAGTGGCGAGCAGTACTTC.

The genes are TRBV5-4 and TRBJ2-5; 9 bases align to TRBD2. With V trimmed by 4 bases and J by 1 base, 5 bases remained unmatched. This CDR3 has 15 amino acids. Per the germline V gene, CDR1 is SGHNT and CDR2 is YYREEE (reference sequence). The CDR3 nucleotides read TGTGCCAGCAGCCCGCGCGGGAGGGCCCAAGAGACCCAGTACTTC. It encodes CASSPRGRAQETQYF. The variable domain in full, completed from reference TRBV5-4 and TRBJ2-5, reads ETGVTQSPTHLIKTRGQQVTLRCSSQSGHNTVSWYQQALGQGPQFIFQYYREEENGRGNFPPRFSGLQFPNYSSELNVNALELDDSALYLCASSPRGRAQETQYFGPGTRLLVL.

This chain's CDR3 is CATSPGQMNTEAFF. The DNA of the CDR3 is TGTGCCACGTCGCCCGGACAGATGAACACTGAAGCTTTCTTT. The chain couples TRBV7-6 to TRBJ1-1; D possibly corresponds to TRBD1 (6 bases). V lost 10 bases and J 0 bases, leaving 15 bases between the germline ends. CDR3 size: 14 residues. Germline V gene sequence: CDR1 SGHVS, CDR2 FNYEAQ.

The chain recombines TRBV27 with TRBJ2-1, with D tentatively TRBD1 (6 bases). The CDR3 sequence is 13 residues long. Per the germline V gene, CDR1 is MNHEY and CDR2 is SMNVEV (reference sequence). Trimming removed 5 bases from V and 6 bases from J, with 11 bases in between. The CDR3 loop reads CASSRPRGNEQFF. CDR3 coding DNA: TGTGCCAGCAGTAGGCCCAGGGGCAATGAGCAGTTCTTC.

V is TRBV2 and J is TRBJ2-7, with D hard to call. The CDR3 extends over 13 amino acids. Germline-derived CDR1 and CDR2 are SNHLY and FYNNEI. V was clipped by 4 bases and J by 1 base, with 8 bases between them. CDR3 region: CASSGSPSYEQYF. CDR3 sequence (DNA): TGTGCCAGCAGTGGGAGCCCTTCCTACGAGCAGTACTTC.

The rearrangement joins TRBV6-1 to TRBJ2-1; 14 bases map to TRBD2. This CDR3 is 14 amino acids long. The germline gives CDR1 MNHNS, CDR2 SASEGT. The V and J ends lost 7 bases and 10 bases, in that order; junction bases with no gene match: 6. CDR3 residues: CASKGLAGDREQFF. The CDR3 DNA reads as TGTGCCAGCAAGGGACTAGCGGGAGATCGGGAGCAGTTCTTC.

V usage is TRBV5-1 and J usage is TRBJ1-4, with D uncertain. V was shortened by 5 bases and J by 8 bases, with 13 bases between the two germline ends. This CDR3 is 13 amino acids long. Per the germline V gene, CDR1 is SGHRS and CDR2 is YFSETQ. The CDR3 spells CASSLVVGEKLFF. CDR3 in DNA: TGCGCCAGCAGTTTAGTCGTGGGGGAAAAACTGTTTTTT.